This entry lists 17 T cell receptor beta chains sequenced from one sample in a study of T cells in Graves' hyperthyroidism and ophthalmopathy. RNA transcripts were the template for amplifying TCR beta CDR3 regions. First-round RT-PCR targeting the TCR CDR3 was performed with the HTBI primer set. MiXCR was run by TCRdb on the multiplex PCR reads, yielding one entry per CDR3 protein. Altogether some 460,000 distinct CDR3 sequences are present, approximately 14% being singletons, with the ten largest covering around an eighth. Sequencing was performed on blood. The receptor set was obtained from a woman between 18 and 29 years old with Graves' hyperthyroidism.

This clonotype came up many times. The gene calls are TRBV9 and TRBJ2-5; tentatively, D is TRBD1 or TRBD2 (5 bases each). V dropped 4 bases and J dropped 0 bases, with 10 bases sitting between them. Germline V lookup: CDR1 SGDLS, CDR2 YYNGEE. The CDR3 is 14 amino acids. CDR3 sequence (DNA): TGTGCCAGCAGCTCCGGGACCAACCAAGAGACCCAGTACTTC. Its translation: CASSSGTNQETQYF.

This clonotype appeared many times. The gene calls are TRBV6-2 or TRBV6-3 and TRBJ1-2, with D tentatively TRBD1 (5 bases). With 6 bases removed from V and 4 bases from J, the gap between germline ends came to 12 bases. Per germline, CDR1 MNHEY and CDR2 SVGEGT. The length of the CDR3 is 13 residues. CDR3 sequence reads: CASREGRAYGYTF. The CDR3 DNA follows: TGTGCCAGCAGGGAGGGCAGGGCCTATGGCTACACCTTC.

The table lists this clonotype with a few counts. The chain couples TRBV6-5 to TRBJ1-3; no reliable D call. The germline V and J ends were trimmed by 0 bases and 2 bases, with 14 bases remaining between them. Germline CDR1 MNHEY, CDR2 SVGAGI. This CDR3 comprises 17 residues. CDR3 in amino acids: CASSYSTGKGTGNTIYF. CDR3 nucleotide sequence: TGTGCCAGCAGTTACTCGACGGGGAAGGGTACTGGAAACACCATATATTTT.

Only a few counts were recorded for this clonotype. The chain carries TRBV7-6 and TRBJ2-2; D remains ambiguous. This CDR3 has 15 amino acids. V was clipped by 3 bases and J by 2 bases, with 10 bases between them. The germline V gene has CDR1 SGHVS and CDR2 FNYEAQ. The CDR3 region is CASSFLTGNTGELFF. The CDR3 bases are TGTGCCAGCAGCTTCCTTACCGGAAACACCGGGGAGCTGTTTTTT.

A note on this clonotype: A read error may produce the germline difference seen at one junction end. The V and J genes are TRBV11-2 and TRBJ2-3; TRBD2 aligns across 7 bases. This CDR3 is 17 amino acids long. Germline V gene lookup returns CDR1 SGHAT and CDR2 FQNNGV. The CDR3 loop reads CSSSLRLGGVGTDTQYF. Written as DNA, the CDR3 is TGTTCCAGCAGCTTACGGCTTGGGGGGGTTGGCACAGATACGCAGTATTTT. The full variable domain, completed using reference TRBV11-2 and TRBJ2-3, is EAGVAQSPRYKIIEKRQSVAFWCNPISGHATLYWYQQILGQGPKLLIQFQNNGVVDDSQLPKDRFSAERLKGVDSTLKIQPAKLEDSAVYLCSSSLRLGGVGTDTQYFGPGTRLTVL.

This clonotype was observed many times. This chain links TRBV6-5 with TRBJ2-3; 8 nucleotides match TRBD2. CDR3 size: 15 residues. CDR1 is MNHEY and CDR2 is SVGAGI in the germline V gene. After removal of 2 bases from V and 4 bases from J, the junction contained 5 bases not matched to a gene. The CDR3 DNA is TGTGCCAGCAGTTACCGGGGGGGCGAGCCAGATACGCAGTATTTT. This codes for CASSYRGGEPDTQYF.

This clonotype appeared a few times. J is TRBJ2-2 and V is TRBV13; D is perhaps TRBD2 (6 bases). CDR1 and CDR2 from the germline V gene are PRHDT and FYEKMQ (reference sequence). With 7 bases removed from V and 7 bases from J, the gap between germline ends came to 16 bases. The CDR3 length is 14 residues. CDR3 amino acids: CASKVAASDGELFF. The CDR3 DNA sequence: TGTGCCAGCAAGGTAGCGGCCAGTGACGGGGAGCTGTTTTTT. Supplemented by reference TRBV13 and TRBJ2-2, the full variable domain reads AAGVIQSPRHLIKEKRETATLKCYPIPRHDTVYWYQQGPGQDPQFLISFYEKMQSDKGSIPDRFSAQQFSDYHSELNMSSLELGDSALYFCASKVAASDGELFFGEGSRLTVL.

This clonotype was counted a few times. The chain uses TRBV5-1 and TRBJ2-5; D is perhaps TRBD1 or TRBD2 (5 bases each). Germline V gene sequence: CDR1 SGHRS, CDR2 YFSETQ. CDR3 length: 14 amino acids. V was cut by 4 bases and J by 3 bases, with 13 bases left in between. The CDR3 DNA reads as TGCGCCAGCAGCCCCCGGGACGAAAAAGAGACCCAGTACTTC. Protein: CASSPRDEKETQYF.

Ten or more counts support this clonotype. The chain recombines TRBV4-1 with TRBJ1-2; TRBD1 might be the D (6 bases). The germline V gene encodes CDR1 MGHRA and CDR2 YSYEKL. The CDR3 runs 15 residues. V gave up 1 base and J gave up 2 bases, with 11 bases separating them. CDR3: CASSQGGGLNYGYTF. The CDR3 nucleotides read TGCGCCAGCAGCCAAGGGGGGGGGCTGAACTATGGCTACACCTTC.

V gene TRBV19 combines with J gene TRBJ1-5, with 7 bases that match TRBD1. The CDR3 extends over 14 amino acids. Germline CDR1 LNHDA, CDR2 SQIVND (reference sequence). V was clipped by 2 bases and J by 4 bases; unmatched bases: 2. In nucleotides, the CDR3 is TGTGCCAGTAGTATAAGGGGGCGAAATCAGCCCCAGCATTTT. This translates into CASSIRGRNQPQHF. The entire variable domain, with the rest obtained from reference TRBV19 and TRBJ1-5, is as follows: DGGITQSPKYLFRKEGQNVTLSCEQNLNHDAMYWYRQDPGQGLRLIYYSQIVNDFQKGDIAEGYSVSREKKESFPLTVTSAQKNPTAFYLCASSIRGRNQPQHFGDGTRLSIL.

This clonotype was counted ten times or more. This chain joins TRBV20-1 and TRBJ2-7; 8 bases fit TRBD2. V was pared by 7 bases and J by 3 bases, with 14 bases of the junction left unmatched. Germline CDR1 DFQATT, CDR2 SNEGSKA (reference sequence). This CDR3 contains 15 residues. The CDR3 loop is CSGRPSGGLNYEQYF. The CDR3 DNA reads TGCAGTGGTCGGCCCAGCGGGGGATTAAACTACGAGCAGTACTTC.

The rearrangement joins TRBV19 to TRBJ1-2, with 7 nucleotides matching TRBD1. V was pared by 2 bases and J by 4 bases, with 10 bases of the junction left unmatched. The CDR3 runs to 16 residues. Germline CDR1 is LNHDA and CDR2 is SQIVND (reference sequence). The CDR3 sequence is CASSIRGPGGSYGYTF. DNA of the CDR3: TGTGCCAGTAGTATAAGAGGGCCAGGGGGTTCCTATGGCTACACCTTC.

This clonotype has at least ten counts. CDR3 sequence reads: CASSLTGSEQYF. DNA for the CDR3: TGTGCCAGCAGCTTAACGGGATCCGAGCAGTACTTC. The chain combines TRBV7-9 with TRBJ2-7, with D possibly TRBD2 on 5 matching bases. Per the germline V gene, CDR1 is SEHNR and CDR2 is FQNEAQ (reference sequence). The CDR3 runs to 12 residues. V was clipped by 2 bases and J by 6 bases, with 8 bases between them.

V and J are TRBV6-1 and TRBJ2-1, with D perhaps TRBD2 (7 bases). With 2 bases removed from V and 14 bases from J, the gap between germline ends came to 13 bases. This CDR3 spans 12 amino acids. Germline V gives CDR1 MNHNS, CDR2 SASEGT. CDR3: CASSEPGGREFF. In DNA, the CDR3 is TGTGCCAGCAGTGAACCGGGGGGCCGTGAGTTCTTC.

This clonotype was picked up many times. The V call is TRBV29-1, the J call TRBJ1-1; D unresolved. V was shortened by 8 bases and J by 5 bases, with 18 bases between the two germline ends. Germline values: CDR1 SQVTM, CDR2 ANQGSEA. The CDR3 spans 13 residues. The CDR3 region is CSLIMDAGTEAFF. CDR3 in DNA: TGCAGCTTGATCATGGACGCTGGGACTGAAGCTTTCTTT.

This clonotype occurred many times. The CDR3 protein is CASSLWGRAAGGGQGDTQYF. The DNA of the CDR3 is TGTGCCAGCAGCTTATGGGGAAGAGCTGCGGGGGGGGGGCAAGGAGATACGCAGTATTTT. The rearrangement links TRBV11-2 to TRBJ2-3, with TRBD2 matching over 9 bases. Germline V gene data show CDR1 as SGHAT and CDR2 as FQNNGV. The CDR3 has 20 amino acids. The junction had 20 bases not matched to a gene; V was cut back by 2 bases and J by 5 bases. Complete variable domain (other parts from reference TRBV11-2 and TRBJ2-3): EAGVAQSPRYKIIEKRQSVAFWCNPISGHATLYWYQQILGQGPKLLIQFQNNGVVDDSQLPKDRFSAERLKGVDSTLKIQPAKLEDSAVYLCASSLWGRAAGGGQGDTQYFGPGTRLTVL.

This clonotype showed up many times. The V and J genes are TRBV11-2 and TRBJ2-5; unclear D gene. Germline V gene lookup returns CDR1 SGHAT and CDR2 FQNNGV. V was pared by 5 bases and J by 3 bases, with 7 bases between. CDR3 length equals 12 residues. The CDR3 DNA is TGTGCCAGCAGCCCAAACGAAGAGACCCAGTACTTC. This codes for CASSPNEETQYF.